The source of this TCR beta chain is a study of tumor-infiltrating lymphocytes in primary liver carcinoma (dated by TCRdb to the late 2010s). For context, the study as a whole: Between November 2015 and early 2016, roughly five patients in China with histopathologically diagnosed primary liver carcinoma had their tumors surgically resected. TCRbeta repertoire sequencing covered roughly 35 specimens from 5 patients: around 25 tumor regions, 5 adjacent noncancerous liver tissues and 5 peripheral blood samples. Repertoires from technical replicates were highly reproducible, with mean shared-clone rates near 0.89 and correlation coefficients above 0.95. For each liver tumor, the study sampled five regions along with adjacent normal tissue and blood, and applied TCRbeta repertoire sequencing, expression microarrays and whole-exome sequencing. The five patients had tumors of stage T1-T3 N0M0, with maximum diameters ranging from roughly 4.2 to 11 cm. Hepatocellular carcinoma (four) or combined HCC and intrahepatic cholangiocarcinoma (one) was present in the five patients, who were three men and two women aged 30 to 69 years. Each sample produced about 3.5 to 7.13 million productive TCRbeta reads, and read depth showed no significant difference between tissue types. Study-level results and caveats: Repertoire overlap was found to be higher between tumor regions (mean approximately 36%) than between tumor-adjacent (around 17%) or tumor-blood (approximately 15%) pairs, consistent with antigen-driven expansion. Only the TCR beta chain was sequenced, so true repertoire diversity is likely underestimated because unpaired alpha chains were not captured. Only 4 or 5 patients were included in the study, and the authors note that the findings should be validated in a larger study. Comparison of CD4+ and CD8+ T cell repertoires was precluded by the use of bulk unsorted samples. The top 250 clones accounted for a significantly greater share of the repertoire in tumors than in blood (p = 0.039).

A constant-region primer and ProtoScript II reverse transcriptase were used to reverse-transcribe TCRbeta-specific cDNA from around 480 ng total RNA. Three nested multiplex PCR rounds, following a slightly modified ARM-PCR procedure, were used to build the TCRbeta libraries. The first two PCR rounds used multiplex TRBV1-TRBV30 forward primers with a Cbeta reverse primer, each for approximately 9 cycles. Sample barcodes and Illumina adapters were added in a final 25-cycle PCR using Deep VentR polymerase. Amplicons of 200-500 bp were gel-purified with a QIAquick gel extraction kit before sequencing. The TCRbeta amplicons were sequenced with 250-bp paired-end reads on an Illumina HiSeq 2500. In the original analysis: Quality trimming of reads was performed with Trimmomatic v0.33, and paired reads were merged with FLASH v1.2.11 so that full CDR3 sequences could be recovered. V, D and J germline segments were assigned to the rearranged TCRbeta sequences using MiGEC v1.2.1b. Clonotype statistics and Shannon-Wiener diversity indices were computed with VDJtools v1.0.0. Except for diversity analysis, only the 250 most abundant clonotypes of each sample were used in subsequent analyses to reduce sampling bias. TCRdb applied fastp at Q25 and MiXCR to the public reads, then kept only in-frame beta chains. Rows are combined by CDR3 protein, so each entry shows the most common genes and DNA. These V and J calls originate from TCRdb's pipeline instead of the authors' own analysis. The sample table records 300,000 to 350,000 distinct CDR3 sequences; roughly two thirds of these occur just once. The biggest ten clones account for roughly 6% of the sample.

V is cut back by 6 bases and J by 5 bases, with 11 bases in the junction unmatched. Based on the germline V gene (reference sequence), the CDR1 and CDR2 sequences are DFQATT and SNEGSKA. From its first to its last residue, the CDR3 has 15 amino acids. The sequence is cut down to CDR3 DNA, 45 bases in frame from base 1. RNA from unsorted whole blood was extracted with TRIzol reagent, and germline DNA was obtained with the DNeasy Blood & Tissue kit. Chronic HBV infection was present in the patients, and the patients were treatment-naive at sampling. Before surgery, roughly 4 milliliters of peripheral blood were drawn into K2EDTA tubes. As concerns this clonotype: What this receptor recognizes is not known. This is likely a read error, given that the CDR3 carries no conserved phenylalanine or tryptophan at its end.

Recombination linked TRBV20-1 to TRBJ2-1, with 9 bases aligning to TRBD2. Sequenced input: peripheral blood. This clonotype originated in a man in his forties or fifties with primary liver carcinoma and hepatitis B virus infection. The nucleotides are TGCAGTGCCCCTCCGGGGACTAGCATCCACAATGAGCAGTTCCTC. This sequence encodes CSAPPGTSIHNEQFL.